These T cell receptor beta chains were read from a single sample in a study of T cell changes during pregnancy in multiple sclerosis. Measured with immunoSEQ multiplex PCR; TCRdb has only the in-frame clones, and not every one. The sample carries 40,000 to 50,000 clones, 85% to 95% recorded once. The sample in question was CD8+ T cells from peripheral blood mononuclear cells, obtained after pregnancy. Receptor source: a female donor with multiple sclerosis, enrolled in a pregnancy study. Each CDR3 is given without its conserved first and last residue. Clone sizes are given selectively: once, few, many, or a class where the clone is expanded.

clone size	J gene	V gene	CDR3 length	CDR3 protein
.	TRBJ2-7	TRBV5-6	12	ASNPSLGPYEQY
.	TRBJ1-4	TRBV18	11	ASSQGEREKLF
large	TRBJ2-1	TRBV9	14	ASSGFGWGPYNEQF
.	TRBJ1-4	TRBV6-1	13	ASSSRQGFFEKLF
once	TRBJ1-4	TRBV28	13	ASSLSLLHHEKLF
.	TRBJ2-3	TRBV4-1	15	ASSAAGGRGGTDTQY
.	TRBJ1-1	TRBV6-6	13	ASTLNPGENTEAF
.	TRBJ2-3	TRBV6-1	14	ASSEGEGVYTDTQY
.	TRBJ1-1	TRBV5-4	10	ASSSQGAEAF
.	TRBJ2-1	TRBV6-1	11	ASSPAGENEQF
.	TRBJ2-3	TRBV2	14	ASSPGGAGVTDTQY
.	TRBJ1-2	TRBV9	15	ASSLGSSVNPQYGYT
.	TRBJ2-1	TRBV11-1	12	ASSLTGHLGEQF
.	TRBJ2-1	TRBV9	14	ASSSLTSGGGDEQF
.	TRBJ1-1	TRBV11-2	14	ASSLDKRFTDTEAF
.	TRBJ2-2	TRBV14	14	ASSHRGFANTGELF
.	TRBJ1-5	TRBV19	11	ASTIGQGQPQH
.	TRBJ1-5	TRBV5-5	11	ASSFSRGQPQH